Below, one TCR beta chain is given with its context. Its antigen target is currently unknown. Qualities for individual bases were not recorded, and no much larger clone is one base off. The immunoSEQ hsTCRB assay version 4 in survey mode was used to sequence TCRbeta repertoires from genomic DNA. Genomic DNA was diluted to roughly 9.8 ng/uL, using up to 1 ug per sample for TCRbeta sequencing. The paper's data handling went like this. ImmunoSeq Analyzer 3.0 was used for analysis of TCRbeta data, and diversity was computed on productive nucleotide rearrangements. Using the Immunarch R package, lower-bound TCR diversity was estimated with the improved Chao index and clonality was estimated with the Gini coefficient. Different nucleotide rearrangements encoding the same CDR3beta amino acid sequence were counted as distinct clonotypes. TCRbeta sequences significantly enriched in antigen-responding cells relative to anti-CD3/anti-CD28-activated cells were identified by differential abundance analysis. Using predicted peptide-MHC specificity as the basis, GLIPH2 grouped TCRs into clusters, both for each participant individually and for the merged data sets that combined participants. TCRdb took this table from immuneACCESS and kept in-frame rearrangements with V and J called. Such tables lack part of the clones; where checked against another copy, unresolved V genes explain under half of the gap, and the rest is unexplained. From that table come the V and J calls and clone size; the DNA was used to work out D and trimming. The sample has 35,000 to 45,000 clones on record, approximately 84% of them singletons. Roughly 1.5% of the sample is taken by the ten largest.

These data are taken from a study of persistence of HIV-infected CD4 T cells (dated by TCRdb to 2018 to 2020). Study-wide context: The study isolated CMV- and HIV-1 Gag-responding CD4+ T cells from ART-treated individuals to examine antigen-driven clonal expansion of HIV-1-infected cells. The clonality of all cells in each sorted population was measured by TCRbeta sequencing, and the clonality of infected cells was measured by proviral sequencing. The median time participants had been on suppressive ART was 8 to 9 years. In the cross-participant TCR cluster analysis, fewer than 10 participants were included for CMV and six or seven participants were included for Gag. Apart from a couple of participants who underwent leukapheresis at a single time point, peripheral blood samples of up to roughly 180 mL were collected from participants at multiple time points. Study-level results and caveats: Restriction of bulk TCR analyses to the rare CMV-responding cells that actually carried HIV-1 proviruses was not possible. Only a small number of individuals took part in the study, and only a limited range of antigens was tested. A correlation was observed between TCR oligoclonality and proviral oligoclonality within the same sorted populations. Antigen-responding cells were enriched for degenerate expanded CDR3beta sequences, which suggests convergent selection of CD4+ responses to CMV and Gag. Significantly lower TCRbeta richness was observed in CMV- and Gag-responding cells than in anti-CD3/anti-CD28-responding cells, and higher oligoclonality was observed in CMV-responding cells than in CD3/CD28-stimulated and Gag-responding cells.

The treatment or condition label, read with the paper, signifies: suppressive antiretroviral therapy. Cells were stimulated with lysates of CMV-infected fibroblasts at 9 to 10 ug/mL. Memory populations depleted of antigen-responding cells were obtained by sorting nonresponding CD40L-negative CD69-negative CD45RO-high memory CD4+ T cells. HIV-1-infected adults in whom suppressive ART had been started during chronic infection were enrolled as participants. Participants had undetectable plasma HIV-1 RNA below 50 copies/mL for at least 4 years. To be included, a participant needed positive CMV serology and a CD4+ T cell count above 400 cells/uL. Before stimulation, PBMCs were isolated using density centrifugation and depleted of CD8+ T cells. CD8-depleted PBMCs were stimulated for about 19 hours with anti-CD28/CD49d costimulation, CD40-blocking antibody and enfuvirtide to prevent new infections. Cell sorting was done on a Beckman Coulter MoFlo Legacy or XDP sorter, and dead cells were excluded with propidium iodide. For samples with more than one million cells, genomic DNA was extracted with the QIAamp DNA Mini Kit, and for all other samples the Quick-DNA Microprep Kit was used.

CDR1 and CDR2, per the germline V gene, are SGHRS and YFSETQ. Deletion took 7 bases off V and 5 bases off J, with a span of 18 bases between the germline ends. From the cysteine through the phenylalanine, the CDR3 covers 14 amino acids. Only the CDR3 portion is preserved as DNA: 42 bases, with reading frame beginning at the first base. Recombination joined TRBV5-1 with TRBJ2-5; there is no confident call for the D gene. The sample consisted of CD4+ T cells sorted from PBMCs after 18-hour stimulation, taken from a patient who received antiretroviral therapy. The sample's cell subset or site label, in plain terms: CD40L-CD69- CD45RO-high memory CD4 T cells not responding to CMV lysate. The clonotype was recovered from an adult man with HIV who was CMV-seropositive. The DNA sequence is TGCGCCAGCTCTAGAGGCTCAAGGTGGGAGACCCAGTACTTC. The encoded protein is CASSRGSRWETQYF.